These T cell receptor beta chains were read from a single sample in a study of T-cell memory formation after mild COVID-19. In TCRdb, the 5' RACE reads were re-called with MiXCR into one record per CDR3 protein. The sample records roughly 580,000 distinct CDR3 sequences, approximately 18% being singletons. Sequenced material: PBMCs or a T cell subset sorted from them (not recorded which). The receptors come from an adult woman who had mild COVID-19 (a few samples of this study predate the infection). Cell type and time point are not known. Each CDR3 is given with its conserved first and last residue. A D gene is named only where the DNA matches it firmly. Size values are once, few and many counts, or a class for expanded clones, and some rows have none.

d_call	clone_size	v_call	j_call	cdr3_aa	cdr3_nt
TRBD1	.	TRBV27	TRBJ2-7	CASSLSSPRQGPHEQYF	TGTGCCAGCAGTTTATCCTCACCCCGACAGGGCCCACACGAGCAGTACTTC
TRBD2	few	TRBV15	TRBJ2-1	CATSREKRGYNEQFF	TGTGCCACCAGCAGAGAGAAGCGGGGGTACAATGAGCAGTTCTTC
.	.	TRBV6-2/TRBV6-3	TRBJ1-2	CASSYFGSGDYGYTF	TGTGCCAGCAGTTACTTCGGGAGCGGGGACTATGGCTACACCTTC
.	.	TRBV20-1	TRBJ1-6	CSARPGGGALYNSPLHF	TGCAGTGCTAGACCCGGGGGGGGCGCGTTGTATAATTCACCCCTCCACTTT
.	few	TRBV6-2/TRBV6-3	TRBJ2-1	CASSYSLDAQFF	TGTGCCAGCAGTTACTCGTTGGACGCGCAGTTCTTC
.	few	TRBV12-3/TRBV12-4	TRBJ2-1	CASSLSESPQFF	TGTGCCAGCAGTTTGTCGGAGTCCCCACAGTTCTTC
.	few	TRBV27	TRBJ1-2	CASSTRGRNYGYTF	TGTGCCAGCTCCACAAGGGGTCGGAACTATGGCTACACCTTC
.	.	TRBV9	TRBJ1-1	CASSVRGLGTEAFF	TGTGCCAGCAGCGTGCGGGGGCTGGGCACTGAAGCTTTCTTT
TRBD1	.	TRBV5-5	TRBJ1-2	CASSFAGTAYGYTF	TGTGCCAGCAGCTTCGCCGGGACAGCTTATGGCTACACCTTC
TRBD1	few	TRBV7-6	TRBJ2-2	CASSLALGQGLPNTGELFF	TGTGCCAGCAGCTTAGCGTTGGGACAGGGTCTTCCGAACACCGGGGAGCTGTTTTTT
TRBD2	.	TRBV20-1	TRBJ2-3	CSASLPLAGPSTDTQYF	TGCAGTGCTAGCCTCCCACTAGCGGGCCCTAGCACAGATACGCAGTATTTT
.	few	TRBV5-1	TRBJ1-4	CASSLERGDEKLFF	TGCGCCAGCAGCTTGGAAAGGGGCGATGAAAAACTGTTTTTT
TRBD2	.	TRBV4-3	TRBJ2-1	CASSQGGLAGDNEQFF	TGCGCCAGCAGCCAAGGGGGACTAGCGGGTGACAATGAGCAGTTCTTC
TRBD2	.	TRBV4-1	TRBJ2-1	CASSPLAGVVNEQFF	TGCGCCAGCAGCCCCCTGGCGGGAGTGGTCAATGAGCAGTTCTTC
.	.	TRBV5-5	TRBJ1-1	CASSQYGRRNTEAFF	TGTGCCAGCAGCCAATACGGCAGACGGAACACTGAAGCTTTCTTT